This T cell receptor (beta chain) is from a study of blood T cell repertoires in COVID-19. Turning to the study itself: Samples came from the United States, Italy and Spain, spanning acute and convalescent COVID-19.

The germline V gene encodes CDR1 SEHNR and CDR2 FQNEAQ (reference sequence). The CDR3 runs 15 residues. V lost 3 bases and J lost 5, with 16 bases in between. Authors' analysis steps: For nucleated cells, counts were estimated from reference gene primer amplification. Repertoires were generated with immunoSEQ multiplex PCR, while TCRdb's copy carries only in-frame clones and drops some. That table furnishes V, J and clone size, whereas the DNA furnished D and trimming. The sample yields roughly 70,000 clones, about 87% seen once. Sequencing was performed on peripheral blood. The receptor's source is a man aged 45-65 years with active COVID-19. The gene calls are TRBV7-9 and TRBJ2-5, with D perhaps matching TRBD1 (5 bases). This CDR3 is CASSLRQGFSETQYF. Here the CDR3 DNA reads TGTGCCAGCAGCTTGCGGCAGGGTTTTAGTGAGACCCAGTACTTC.